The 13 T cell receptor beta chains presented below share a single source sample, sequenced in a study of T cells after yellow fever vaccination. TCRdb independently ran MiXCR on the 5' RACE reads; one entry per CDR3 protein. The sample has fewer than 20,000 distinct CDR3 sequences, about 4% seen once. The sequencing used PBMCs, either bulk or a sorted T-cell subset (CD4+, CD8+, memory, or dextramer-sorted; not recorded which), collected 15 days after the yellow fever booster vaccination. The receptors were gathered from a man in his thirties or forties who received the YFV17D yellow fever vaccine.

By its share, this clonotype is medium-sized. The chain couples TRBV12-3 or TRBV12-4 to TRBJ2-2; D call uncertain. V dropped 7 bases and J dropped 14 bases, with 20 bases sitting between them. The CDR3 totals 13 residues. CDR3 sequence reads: CASNKSDRRDLFF. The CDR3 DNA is TGTGCCAGCAATAAATCGGACCGTCGTGATCTGTTTTTT.

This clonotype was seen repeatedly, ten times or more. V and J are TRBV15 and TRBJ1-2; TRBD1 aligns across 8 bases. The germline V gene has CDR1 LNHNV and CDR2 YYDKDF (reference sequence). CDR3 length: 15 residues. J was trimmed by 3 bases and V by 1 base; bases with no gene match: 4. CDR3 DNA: TGTGCCACCAGCAGAGTGAACAGGGGGGACTATGGCTACACCTTC. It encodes CATSRVNRGDYGYTF.

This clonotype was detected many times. CDR3 in amino acids: CASSARGTEAFF. The CDR3 nucleotides read TGTGCCAGCAGCGCTCGGGGCACTGAAGCTTTCTTT. The V call is TRBV9, the J call TRBJ1-1; D remains ambiguous. V was shortened by 3 bases and J by 4 bases, with 7 bases between the two germline ends. Germline CDR1 and CDR2: SGDLS and YYNGEE. CDR3 length: 12 amino acids.

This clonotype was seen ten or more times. CDR3 sequence reads: CSARDFTGLQPQHF. The CDR3 bases are TGCAGTGCTAGAGATTTTACAGGCCTGCAGCCCCAGCATTTT. V gene TRBV20-1 combines with J gene TRBJ1-5, with D maybe TRBD1 (5 bases). The germline gives CDR1 DFQATT, CDR2 SNEGSKA (reference sequence). The CDR3 is made up of 14 amino acids. V lost 0 bases to trimming and J lost 7 bases, with 13 bases between them.

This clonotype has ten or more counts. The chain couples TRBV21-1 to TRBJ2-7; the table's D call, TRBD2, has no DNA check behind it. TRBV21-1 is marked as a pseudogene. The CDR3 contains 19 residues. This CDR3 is CASSTLRTGRILPITKQYF. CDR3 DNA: TGTGCCAGCAGCACCCTCCGAACAGGCAGAATCCTCCCAATTACCAAGCAGTACTTC.

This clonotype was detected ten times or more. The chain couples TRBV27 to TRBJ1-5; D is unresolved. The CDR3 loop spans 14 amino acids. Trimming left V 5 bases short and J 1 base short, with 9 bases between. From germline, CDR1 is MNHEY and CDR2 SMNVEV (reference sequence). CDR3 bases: TGTGCCAGCAGTATCTCGGGAAGCAATCAGCCCCAGCATTTT. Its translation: CASSISGSNQPQHF.

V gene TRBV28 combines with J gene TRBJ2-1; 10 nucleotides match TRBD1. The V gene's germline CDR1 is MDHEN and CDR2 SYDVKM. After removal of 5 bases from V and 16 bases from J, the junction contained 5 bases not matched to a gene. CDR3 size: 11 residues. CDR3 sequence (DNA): TGTGCCAGCAGTCTGGGACAGGGGAGCTTCTTC. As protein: CASSLGQGSFF.

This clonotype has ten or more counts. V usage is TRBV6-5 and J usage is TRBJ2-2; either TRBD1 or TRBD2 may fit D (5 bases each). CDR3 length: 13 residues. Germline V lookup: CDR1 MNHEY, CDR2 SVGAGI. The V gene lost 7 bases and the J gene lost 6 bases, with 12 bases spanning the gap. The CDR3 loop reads CASTPRGAGELFF. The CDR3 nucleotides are TGTGCCAGCACCCCACGAGGGGCCGGGGAGCTGTTTTTT.

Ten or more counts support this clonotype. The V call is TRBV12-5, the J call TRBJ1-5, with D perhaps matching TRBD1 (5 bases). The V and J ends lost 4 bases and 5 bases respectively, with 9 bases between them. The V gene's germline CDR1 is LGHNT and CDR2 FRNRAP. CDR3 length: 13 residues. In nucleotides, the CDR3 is TGTGCTAGTGGTTCTCAGGGATATCAGCCCCAGCATTTT. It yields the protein CASGSQGYQPQHF. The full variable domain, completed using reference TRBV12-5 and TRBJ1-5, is DARVTQTPRHKVTEMGQEVTMRCQPILGHNTVFWYRQTMMQGLELLAYFRNRAPLDDSGMPKDRFSAEMPDATLATLKIQPSEPRDSAVYFCASGSQGYQPQHFGDGTRLSIL.

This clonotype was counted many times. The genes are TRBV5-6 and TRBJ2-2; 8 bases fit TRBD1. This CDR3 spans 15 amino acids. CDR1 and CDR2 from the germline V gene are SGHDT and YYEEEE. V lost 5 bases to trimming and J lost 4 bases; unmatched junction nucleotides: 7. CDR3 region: CASSPRTGPTGELFF. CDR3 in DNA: TGTGCCAGCAGTCCACGGACAGGGCCCACCGGGGAGCTGTTTTTT.

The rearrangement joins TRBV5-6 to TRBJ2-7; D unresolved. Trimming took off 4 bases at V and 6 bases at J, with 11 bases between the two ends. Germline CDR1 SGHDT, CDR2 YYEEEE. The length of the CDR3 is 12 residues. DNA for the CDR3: TGTGCCAGCAGCACCGTGCTCCTCGAGCAGTACTTC. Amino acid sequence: CASSTVLLEQYF.

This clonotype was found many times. The CDR3, as DNA: TGTGCCAGCAGTTTAGGGGGGATTAACTATGGCTACACCTTC. Protein: CASSLGGINYGYTF. V usage is TRBV28 and J usage is TRBJ1-2, with D maybe TRBD1 (5 bases). Germline V gene lookup returns CDR1 MDHEN and CDR2 SYDVKM. Trimming cost V 2 bases and J 1 base, with 8 bases left between them. CDR3 length equals 14 residues.

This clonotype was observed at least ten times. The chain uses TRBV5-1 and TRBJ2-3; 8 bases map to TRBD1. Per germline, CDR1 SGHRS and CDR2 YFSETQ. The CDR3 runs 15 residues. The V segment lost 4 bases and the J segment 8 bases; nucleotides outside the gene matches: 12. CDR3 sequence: CASSNPQGVGATQYF. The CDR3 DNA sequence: TGCGCCAGCAGCAACCCACAGGGGGTGGGGGCTACGCAGTATTTT.